This entry concerns a single TCR beta chain. In the original workflow: Counts of nucleated cells, estimated from reference gene primer amplification, were obtained. The table came from immunoSEQ multiplex PCR; TCRdb's copy has only in-frame clones and leaves some out. Clone size and V and J calls were adopted from that table, with D and trimming inferred from the DNA. The table has about 270,000 clones, 80% to 90% seen once. This sample is drawn from a study of blood T cell repertoires in COVID-19. Looking at the study overall: Some COVID-19 samples were acute and others convalescent; all came from the United States, Italy and Spain. T cells, B-cell-depleted T cells, or PBMCs provided the cDNA or gDNA that served as material.

Germline CDR1 is MNHNS and CDR2 is SASEGT. The CDR3 consists of 14 residues. The germline V and J ends were trimmed by 2 bases and 7 bases, with 12 bases remaining between them. The chain has TRBV6-1 and TRBJ1-5; D is possibly TRBD1 (6 bases). The clonotype originates from a woman in her 70s with acute or convalescent COVID-19. Sample: peripheral blood. The chain's CDR3 is CASSELGGGQPQHF. The CDR3, as DNA: TGTGCCAGCAGTGAACTAGGGGGTGGGCAGCCCCAGCATTTT.